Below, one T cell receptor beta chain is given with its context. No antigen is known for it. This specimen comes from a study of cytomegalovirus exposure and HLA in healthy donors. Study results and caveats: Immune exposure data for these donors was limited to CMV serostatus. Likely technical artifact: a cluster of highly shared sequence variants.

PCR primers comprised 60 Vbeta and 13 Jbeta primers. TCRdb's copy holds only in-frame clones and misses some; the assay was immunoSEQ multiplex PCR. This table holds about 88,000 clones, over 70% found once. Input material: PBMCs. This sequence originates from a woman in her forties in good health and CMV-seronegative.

DNA for the CDR3: TGCGCCAGCAGCCCCCCCCGGGGACAGGTAGCAGGCTACACCTTC. This encodes CASSPPRGQVAGYTF. The V and J genes are TRBV4-3 and TRBJ1-2; TRBD1 matches 8 bases. Germline lookup yields CDR1 LGHNA and CDR2 YSLEER. This CDR3 spans 15 amino acids. The trim removed 4 bases at V and 8 bases at J, leaving 12 bases unmatched.